This entry lists 25 T cell receptor beta chains sequenced from one sample in a study of blood T cell repertoires in COVID-19. Profiling relied on immunoSEQ multiplex PCR, and the TCRdb table lists in-frame clones only, not all of them. This sample carries roughly 200,000 clones, about 81% of them seen once, and the ten largest clones take approximately 8%. The sequenced material came from peripheral blood. These receptors all come from a woman older than 75 with COVID-19, enrolled during active disease.

This rearrangement joins TRBV15 to TRBJ1-1; D is ambiguous. The CDR3 runs 13 residues. Germline V lookup: CDR1 LNHNV, CDR2 YYDKDF (reference sequence). V lost 0 bases and J 2 bases, leaving 4 bases between the germline ends. The CDR3 DNA reads as TGTGCCACCAGCAGAGACGTTAACACTGAAGCTTTCTTT. The encoded protein is CATSRDVNTEAFF.

This chain uses TRBV7-2 with TRBJ1-2; TRBD1 matches at 9 bases. The CDR3 runs 14 residues. V shed 5 bases, J shed 2 bases, and the junction held 3 bases outside the gene matches. Germline V gene lookup returns CDR1 SGHTA and CDR2 FQGNSA. CDR3 loop: CASSGDRANYGYTF. In nucleotides, the CDR3 is TGTGCCAGCAGCGGGGACAGGGCAAACTATGGCTACACCTTC.

J is TRBJ1-1 and V is TRBV24-1; 10 bases map to TRBD1. The CDR3 runs 18 residues. Germline V gene data show CDR1 as KGHDR and CDR2 as SFDVKD. The junction had 15 bases not matched to a gene; V was cut back by 9 bases and J by 0 bases. The chain's CDR3 is CATARWGQGFWVNTEAFF. In DNA form, the CDR3 reads TGTGCCACCGCTAGGTGGGGACAGGGGTTTTGGGTGAACACTGAAGCTTTCTTT.

This clone was seen just once. Different DNA sequences within this sample yield the same CDR3. This CDR3 reads CASSLDRGTTFRSTDTQYF. DNA of the CDR3: TGTGCCAGCAGCTTAGACAGGGGTACGACCTTTAGGAGCACAGATACGCAGTATTTT. The chain combines TRBV7-2 with TRBJ2-3; TRBD1 matches at 7 bases. The germline V gene encodes CDR1 SGHTA and CDR2 FQGNSA. CDR3 length: 19 amino acids. The trim removed 1 base at V and 0 bases at J, leaving 13 bases unmatched. Combining the CDR3 with reference TRBV7-2 and TRBJ2-3 gives the whole variable domain GAGVSQSPSNKVTEKGKDVELRCDPISGHTALYWYRQSLGQGLEFLIYFQGNSAPDKSGLPSDRFSAERTGGSVSTLTIQRTQQEDSAVYLCASSLDRGTTFRSTDTQYFGPGTRLTVL.

This clone was counted a few times. The chain is built from TRBV14 and TRBJ1-2; D is unresolved. The germline V gene has CDR1 SGHDN and CDR2 FVKESK. The CDR3 is 17 residues long. Trimming removed 4 bases at V and 5 bases at J, with 23 bases between. CDR3 bases: TGTGCCAGCAGCCCCCCTGGGCTAGGACGGGGAAATTATGGCTACACCTTC. It is translated as CASSPPGLGRGNYGYTF.

The rearrangement links TRBV5-1 to TRBJ2-1, with 9 nucleotides matching TRBD1. Germline lookup yields CDR1 SGHRS and CDR2 YFSETQ. The CDR3 loop spans 16 amino acids. The J segment lost 2 bases and the V segment lost 0 bases, leaving 3 bases of the junction unmatched. The CDR3 DNA reads as TGCGCCAGCAGCTTGGATGGGACAGGGCCCTACAATGAGCAGTTCTTC. Its protein product is CASSLDGTGPYNEQFF.

The J gene is TRBJ2-7, the V gene TRBV6-2 or TRBV6-3; tentative D call: TRBD2 (5 bases). This CDR3 is built from 14 residues. With 0 bases removed from V and 3 bases from J, the gap between germline ends came to 9 bases. Germline V gives CDR1 MNHEY, CDR2 SVGEGT. CDR3 residues: CASSYSTTSYEQYF. The CDR3 DNA is TGTGCCAGCAGTTACTCGACTACAAGCTACGAGCAGTACTTC.

CDR3 protein: CASSKQYNSPLHF. As DNA, the CDR3 is TGTGCCAGCAGTAAACAGTATAATTCACCCCTCCACTTT. This rearrangement joins TRBV14 to TRBJ1-6, with D unresolved. The germline CDR1 and CDR2 sequences are SGHDN and FVKESK. This CDR3 has 13 amino acids. Trimming took off 6 bases at V and 4 bases at J, with 7 bases between the two ends.

V and J are TRBV28 and TRBJ2-7; D gene unclear. The CDR3 extends over 15 amino acids. Trimming removed 7 bases from V and 4 bases from J, with 20 bases in between. The V gene's germline CDR1 is MDHEN and CDR2 SYDVKM. The CDR3 protein is CASTPPNPVLYEQYF. The CDR3 nucleotides are TGTGCCAGCACCCCCCCTAACCCGGTACTGTACGAGCAGTACTTC.

This clone has ten or more counts. The V call is TRBV21-1, the J call TRBJ1-1; the table's D gene call, TRBD1, was not cross checked with the DNA. TRBV21-1 is annotated as a pseudogene. The CDR3 sequence is 16 residues long. The CDR3 bases are TGTGCCAGCAGCAAAGCGCATCAGGGTTTGAGGACTGAAGCTTTCTTT. It specifies CASSKAHQGLRTEAFF.

The chain recombines TRBV25-1 with TRBJ2-5; unclear D gene. Trimming stripped 1 base from V and 4 bases from J, with 10 bases between. The CDR3 length is 14 residues. CDR1 is MGHDK and CDR2 is SYGVNS in the germline V gene. CDR3: CASSESTLVETQYF. CDR3 nucleotides: TGTGCCAGCAGTGAATCTACCCTCGTAGAGACCCAGTACTTC. The full variable domain, in which reference TRBV25-1 and TRBJ2-5 provide the parts outside the CDR3, is EADIYQTPRYLVIGTGKKITLECSQTMGHDKMYWYQQDPGMELHLIHYSYGVNSTEKGDLSSESTVSRIRTEHFPLTLESARPSHTSQYLCASSESTLVETQYFGPGTRLLVL.

This chain uses TRBV24-1 with TRBJ2-3, with D tentatively TRBD2 (6 bases). The CDR3 has 15 amino acids. Germline CDR1 KGHDR, CDR2 SFDVKD. V was clipped by 4 bases and J by 4 bases, with 14 bases between them. The CDR3 DNA follows: TGTGCCACCAGTGACACCGGGAGAGAAGCAGATACGCAGTATTTT. It encodes CATSDTGREADTQYF.

This chain connects TRBV5-1 to TRBJ2-1; TRBD1 agrees at 7 bases. Germline loops: CDR1 SGHRS, CDR2 YFSETQ. The V segment lost 0 bases and the J segment 2 bases; nucleotides outside the gene matches: 2. CDR3 length: 15 residues. The DNA of the CDR3 is TGCGCCAGCAGCTTGGCCGGGACAGCCTACAATGAGCAGTTCTTC. It is translated as CASSLAGTAYNEQFF.

The CDR3 sequence: CASSFLLTSGVQGYGYTF. CDR3 in DNA: TGTGCCAGCAGCTTCCTTTTAACTTCCGGAGTCCAGGGCTATGGCTACACCTTC. This chain connects TRBV7-9 to TRBJ1-2; D might be TRBD1 (5 bases). Germline lookup yields CDR1 SEHNR and CDR2 FQNEAQ (reference sequence). V lost 3 bases, J lost 4 bases, and 24 bases lay in between. The CDR3 runs 18 residues.

The chain couples TRBV5-3 to TRBJ1-5; possibly TRBD1 for D (5 bases). TRBV5-3 counts as an open reading frame of uncertain function. The CDR3 consists of 11 residues. CDR3 DNA sequence: TGTGCGGGGCATGGCAATCAGCCCCAGCATTTT. The encoded protein is CAGHGNQPQHF.

The chain recombines TRBV27 with TRBJ2-3, with D possibly matching TRBD2 (5 bases). CDR1 and CDR2 from the germline V gene are MNHEY and SMNVEV (reference sequence). V was clipped by 5 bases and J by 3 bases, with 9 bases between them. There are 13 residues in the CDR3. The CDR3 loop reads CASSIGVTDTQYF. DNA of the CDR3: TGTGCCAGCAGTATCGGGGTAACAGATACGCAGTATTTT.

The chain is built from TRBV9 and TRBJ1-2, with D perhaps TRBD1 (5 bases). The germline V gene encodes CDR1 SGDLS and CDR2 YYNGEE. This CDR3 spans 14 amino acids. V was trimmed by 3 bases and J by 4 bases, leaving 13 bases between them. The CDR3: CASSGAGLGYGYTF. The CDR3 DNA reads as TGTGCCAGCAGCGGGGCAGGGTTGGGCTATGGCTACACCTTC.

J is TRBJ2-7 and V is TRBV25-1, with D maybe TRBD1 (7 bases). Germline V gene data show CDR1 as MGHDK and CDR2 as SYGVNS. This CDR3 comprises 15 residues. V dropped 5 bases and J dropped 8 bases, with 22 bases sitting between them. As DNA, the CDR3 is TGTGCCAGCAGTCCCCGGCAGGGGGGTGTAGGCAAGCAGTACTTC. Encoded protein: CASSPRQGGVGKQYF.

The J gene is TRBJ1-5, the V gene TRBV4-2; 12 bases align to TRBD1. CDR1 and CDR2 (germline): LGHNA, YNFKEQ. The trim removed 1 base at V and 5 bases at J, leaving 18 bases unmatched. This CDR3 is built from 21 residues. The CDR3 coding sequence is TGTGCCAGCAGCCAAGGGGCCGGGACAGGGGGCCCGGTTGATGGGGATCAGCCCCAGCATTTT. Protein: CASSQGAGTGGPVDGDQPQHF.

The V and J genes are TRBV11-2 and TRBJ1-1; D not certain. CDR1 is SGHAT, CDR2 FQNNGV, per germline. V was pared by 3 bases and J by 7 bases, with 9 bases between. This CDR3 is built from 12 residues. CDR3 in amino acids: CASSLRDSEAFF. The CDR3 nucleotides read TGTGCCAGCAGCTTGAGGGATAGTGAAGCTTTCTTT. The variable domain in full, with the rest retrieved from reference TRBV11-2 and TRBJ1-1, is EAGVAQSPRYKIIEKRQSVAFWCNPISGHATLYWYQQILGQGPKLLIQFQNNGVVDDSQLPKDRFSAERLKGVDSTLKIQPAKLEDSAVYLCASSLRDSEAFFGQGTRLTVV.

The chain uses TRBV15 and TRBJ1-1, with D perhaps matching TRBD1 (6 bases). V was trimmed by 1 base and J by 0 bases, leaving 12 bases between them. The length of the CDR3 is 16 residues. CDR1 LNHNV and CDR2 YYDKDF come from the germline V gene (reference sequence). CDR3 coding DNA: TGTGCCACCAGCAGAGGAACAGGGCTAATGAACACTGAAGCTTTCTTT. Translating it yields CATSRGTGLMNTEAFF.

The rearrangement links TRBV10-2 to TRBJ1-2; 9 nucleotides line up with TRBD1. CDR3 length: 15 amino acids. Germline V CDR1 and CDR2: WSHSY, SAAADI. J was trimmed by 4 bases and V by 6 bases; bases with no gene match: 9. CDR3 in DNA: TGCGCCAGCAGAGGACAGGGGCGGGTTTCCTATGGCTACACCTTC. It encodes CASRGQGRVSYGYTF.

This chain connects TRBV18 to TRBJ2-5, with 7 nucleotides matching TRBD2. Per the germline V gene, CDR1 is KGHSH and CDR2 is LQKENI. The CDR3 totals 16 residues. The V and J ends lost 3 bases and 1 base, in that order; junction bases with no gene match: 8. CDR3 bases: TGTGCCAGCTCACCGAGGAGGACTAGGGGCCAAGAGACCCAGTACTTC. Its translation is CASSPRRTRGQETQYF.

The count of this clone is one. The chain joins TRBV5-4 to TRBJ1-1; 8 bases line up with TRBD1. The CDR3 is 14 amino acids. Germline V gene lookup returns CDR1 SGHNT and CDR2 YYREEE (reference sequence). The V segment lost 4 bases and the J segment 7 bases; nucleotides outside the gene matches: 9. DNA of the CDR3: TGTGCCAGCAGCCCCGGACAGGGTTCAGGTGAAGCTTTCTTT. Its protein is CASSPGQGSGEAFF.

The CDR3 spells CASSSPGNQETQYF. In DNA, the CDR3 is TGTGCCAGCAGTTCCCCGGGGAACCAAGAGACCCAGTACTTC. The chain joins TRBV6-6 to TRBJ2-5, with D possibly matching TRBD2 (5 bases). Germline CDR1 is MNHNY and CDR2 is SVGAGI (reference sequence). The CDR3 is 14 residues long. The V and J ends lost 4 bases and 0 bases respectively, with 9 bases between them.